These 32 T cell receptor beta chains were all obtained from the same sample, sequenced in a study of shared clonotypes between healthy human individuals. The data were produced by immunoSEQ multiplex PCR, yet TCRdb's version contains in-frame clones alone and is incomplete. The sample records some 2.4 million clones, approximately 93% being singletons. The sequencing input was naive CD4+ T cells from PBMCs. Subset specified: CD45RA+ positively selected. All receptors derive from a man aged 18-30 years in good health. Some clones in this sample may be carry-over from other donors' samples.

The V call is TRBV5-5, the J call TRBJ2-1, with 10 bases aligning to TRBD2. This CDR3 has 12 amino acids. The V and J ends lost 3 bases and 14 bases, in that order; junction bases with no gene match: 5. CDR1 is SGHKS, CDR2 YYEKEE, per germline (reference sequence). The CDR3 DNA is TGTGCCAGCAGCTCTACTAGCGGGATAGAGTTCTTC. It encodes CASSSTSGIEFF.

This clone was detected once. J is TRBJ1-1 and V is TRBV28, with D perhaps matching TRBD1 (5 bases). This CDR3 contains 14 residues. V dropped 7 bases and J dropped 2 bases, with 14 bases sitting between them. Germline V gene data show CDR1 as MDHEN and CDR2 as SYDVKM. CDR3 amino acids: CASTRPGFNTEAFF. Here the CDR3 DNA reads TGTGCCAGCACCCGGCCAGGGTTTAACACTGAAGCTTTCTTT. Supplemented by reference TRBV28 and TRBJ1-1, the full variable domain reads DVKVTQSSRYLVKRTGEKVFLECVQDMDHENMFWYRQDPGLGLRLIYFSYDVKMKEKGDIPEGYSVSREKKERFSLILESASTNQTSMYLCASTRPGFNTEAFFGQGTRLTVV.

V gene TRBV11-1 combines with J gene TRBJ1-2; D is undetermined. Germline values: CDR1 SGHAT, CDR2 FQDESV (reference sequence). V was pared by 3 bases and J by 4 bases, with 15 bases between. This CDR3 has 15 residues. The CDR3 coding sequence is TGTGCCAGCAGCTTTACGAGCGGGGTAGGCTATGGCTACACCTTC. This translates into CASSFTSGVGYGYTF.

The chain combines TRBV6-5 with TRBJ2-7, with D possibly TRBD2 on 6 matching bases. The CDR3 is made up of 16 amino acids. CDR1 and CDR2 from the germline V gene are MNHEY and SVGAGI. Trimming stripped 0 bases from V and 1 base from J, with 13 bases between. The CDR3 reads CASSYSAQRASYEQYF. The CDR3 DNA sequence: TGTGCCAGCAGTTACTCGGCTCAGCGGGCGTCCTACGAGCAGTACTTC.

The chain carries TRBV7-9 and TRBJ2-7, with a tentative D call TRBD1 (5 bases). V lost 1 base and J lost 2, with 6 bases in between. CDR1 SEHNR and CDR2 FQNEAQ come from the germline V gene (reference sequence). The CDR3 runs to 13 residues. The CDR3 DNA reads as TGTGCCAGCAGCTTAGAAGGGGCCTACGAGCAGTACTTC. Its protein is CASSLEGAYEQYF.

The chain recombines TRBV6-1 with TRBJ1-1; D perhaps matches TRBD1 (5 bases). V was trimmed by 1 base and J by 4 bases, leaving 19 bases between them. Germline CDR1 MNHNS, CDR2 SASEGT. This CDR3 spans 17 amino acids. CDR3 bases: TGTGCCAGCAGTGAAGTTAGAGGGACGGGGTTTGGCACTGAAGCTTTCTTT. This translates into CASSEVRGTGFGTEAFF.

The chain links TRBV30 to TRBJ1-2; 7 bases match TRBD1. The CDR3 sequence is 14 residues long. Germline loops: CDR1 GTSNPN, CDR2 SVGIG (reference sequence). The junction had 6 bases not matched to a gene; V was cut back by 3 bases and J by 2 bases. In nucleotides, the CDR3 is TGTGCCTGGAGATCTGACAGGGAAAACTATGGCTACACCTTC. Residues: CAWRSDRENYGYTF.

The chain combines TRBV28 with TRBJ2-1; 12 positions match TRBD2. Germline CDR1 MDHEN, CDR2 SYDVKM. Trimming at V came to 6 bases and at J to 3 bases, leaving 15 bases not matched to a gene. The CDR3 is made up of 19 amino acids. This chain's CDR3 is CASSYPEASGRAVYNEQFF. In DNA form, the CDR3 reads TGTGCCAGCAGCTATCCCGAGGCTAGCGGGAGGGCCGTCTACAATGAGCAGTTCTTC.

This chain connects TRBV7-9 to TRBJ2-5; D gene unclear. V lost 5 bases to trimming and J lost 2 bases, with 24 bases between them. Germline V gene sequence: CDR1 SEHNR, CDR2 FQNEAQ (reference sequence). This CDR3 is 18 amino acids long. The CDR3 loop is CASSPQFLTSSGQETQYF. The CDR3 nucleotides are TGTGCCAGCAGCCCACAATTCTTGACTTCGTCTGGGCAAGAGACCCAGTACTTC.

This clone has more than one count but fewer than ten. The chain employs TRBV30 and TRBJ1-1; no clear D gene. CDR1 is GTSNPN, CDR2 SVGIG, per germline (reference sequence). The CDR3 covers 14 residues. Trimming removed 3 bases at V and 1 base at J, with 12 bases between. CDR3 sequence (DNA): TGTGCCTGGAGGGGAGACCGGGGGAACACTGAAGCTTTCTTT. It translates to CAWRGDRGNTEAFF.

The genes are TRBV6-6 and TRBJ1-5; 9 positions agree with TRBD1. The CDR3 sequence is 15 residues long. Looked up from germline, CDR1 is MNHNY and CDR2 is SVGAGI (reference sequence). With V trimmed by 6 bases and J by 2 bases, 5 bases remained unmatched. CDR3 coding DNA: TGTGCCAGCAGCCTACAGGGGGCAGGCAATCAGCCCCAGCATTTT. This codes for CASSLQGAGNQPQHF.

With regard to this clone: Other DNA sequences within the sample encode an identical CDR3. V and J are TRBV9 and TRBJ2-3; TRBD2 matches at 10 bases. This CDR3 is 16 amino acids long. The germline V gene encodes CDR1 SGDLS and CDR2 YYNGEE. V lost 3 bases and J lost 0; bases outside the gene matches: 4. The CDR3 sequence is CASSGRLAGSTDTQYF. Here the CDR3 DNA reads TGTGCCAGCAGCGGTAGACTAGCGGGCAGCACAGATACGCAGTATTTT.

This rearrangement joins TRBV5-1 to TRBJ2-6; D is possibly TRBD2 (6 bases). V was shortened by 4 bases and J by 0 bases, with 17 bases between the two germline ends. Per the germline V gene, CDR1 is SGHRS and CDR2 is YFSETQ. The CDR3 spans 18 residues. CDR3 DNA: TGCGCCAGCAGCCGGGACCAGCGGGTTGTCTCTGGGGCCAACGTCCTGACTTTC. It specifies CASSRDQRVVSGANVLTF.

J is TRBJ1-1 and V is TRBV7-9; 11 bases line up with TRBD1. CDR3 length: 18 amino acids. Germline CDR1 reads SEHNR; CDR2 reads FQNEAQ (reference sequence). The ends lost 4 bases at V and 5 bases at J; junction bases unmatched: 15. The CDR3 DNA reads TGTGCCAGCAGCTCGCCGAACCCCGGGACAGGGGGTAATACTGAAGCTTTCTTT. Translating it yields CASSSPNPGTGGNTEAFF.

The rearrangement links TRBV4-2 to TRBJ2-6, with unresolved D. CDR1 LGHNA and CDR2 YNFKEQ come from the germline V gene. This CDR3 comprises 16 residues. V gave up 0 bases and J gave up 2 bases, with 8 bases separating them. CDR3 loop: CASSQDLGAGANVLTF. DNA of the CDR3: TGTGCCAGCAGCCAAGATCTTGGGGCTGGGGCCAACGTCCTGACTTTC.

The chain recombines TRBV5-1 with TRBJ2-3; D is perhaps TRBD1 or TRBD2 (5 bases each). This CDR3 contains 16 residues. Trimming removed 0 bases at V and 1 base at J, with 12 bases between. Germline V gene data show CDR1 as SGHRS and CDR2 as YFSETQ. The CDR3 DNA reads as TGCGCCAGCAGCTTGGCCCGGGACGGTCGCACAGATACGCAGTATTTT. This translates into CASSLARDGRTDTQYF.

The rearrangement uses TRBV6-1 and TRBJ2-3; D might be TRBD1 (6 bases). Per the germline V gene, CDR1 is MNHNS and CDR2 is SASEGT. Between the trimmed V and J ends, which lost 6 bases and 2 bases, there was a span of 15 bases. The CDR3 sequence is 15 residues long. The CDR3 reads CASRRTVQATDTQYF. The CDR3 nucleotides are TGTGCCAGCAGACGGACAGTCCAAGCCACAGATACGCAGTATTTT.

The chain couples TRBV5-1 to TRBJ2-6; possible D gene TRBD1, 6 bases. There are 15 residues in the CDR3. In germline, CDR1 is SGHRS, CDR2 YFSETQ. The V and J ends lost 2 bases and 1 base respectively, with 7 bases between them. CDR3 protein: CASSFGQSGANVLTF. The CDR3 coding sequence is TGCGCCAGCAGCTTTGGACAGTCTGGGGCCAACGTCCTGACTTTC.

V gene TRBV2 combines with J gene TRBJ2-3; D remains ambiguous. V lost 7 bases, J lost 2 bases, and 10 bases lay in between. The CDR3 is 13 amino acids. Germline-derived CDR1 and CDR2 are SNHLY and FYNNEI. As DNA, the CDR3 is TGTGCCAGCAACCCGAGACACACAGATACGCAGTATTTT. Translation: CASNPRHTDTQYF.

This clone was counted a single time. The chain uses TRBV9 and TRBJ1-1; a possible D gene is TRBD1 (6 bases). The germline V gene encodes CDR1 SGDLS and CDR2 YYNGEE. The CDR3 sequence is 17 residues long. V shed 0 bases and J shed 0 bases, with 15 bases lying between them. CDR3 nucleotide sequence: TGTGCCAGCAGCGTAGTTGGTTCGGGGGGCTTGAACACTGAAGCTTTCTTT. This sequence encodes CASSVVGSGGLNTEAFF. Filled out from reference TRBV9 and TRBJ1-1, the complete variable domain reads DSGVTQTPKHLITATGQRVTLRCSPRSGDLSVYWYQQSLDQGLQFLIQYYNGEERAKGNILERFSAQQFPDLHSELNLSSLELGDSALYFCASSVVGSGGLNTEAFFGQGTRLTVV.

The chain links TRBV5-1 to TRBJ1-5; 7 nucleotides agree with TRBD1. The germline V gene has CDR1 SGHRS and CDR2 YFSETQ. With 4 bases clipped from V and 9 bases from J, the junction kept 10 bases outside the gene matches. CDR3 length: 14 amino acids. CDR3 bases: TGCGCCAGCAGCCCCGACAGGGCCCAAGGGCCCCAGCATTTT. It is translated as CASSPDRAQGPQHF. Full variable domain (missing parts from reference TRBV5-1 and TRBJ1-5): KAGVTQTPRYLIKTRGQQVTLSCSPISGHRSVSWYQQTPGQGLQFLFEYFSETQRNKGNFPGRFSGRQFSNSRSEMNVSTLELGDSALYLCASSPDRAQGPQHFGDGTRLSIL.

This clone has more than one count but fewer than ten. The identical CDR3 is also encoded by other nucleotide sequences in the sample. The gene calls are TRBV18 and TRBJ1-4; 11 nucleotides align to TRBD1. Germline loops: CDR1 KGHSH, CDR2 LQKENI. V trimming: 3 bases; J trimming: 7 bases; junction bases outside the gene matches: 4. The length of the CDR3 is 15 residues. The CDR3 reads CASSPPGQGVEKLFF. The CDR3 DNA reads TGTGCCAGCTCACCCCCGGGACAGGGGGTTGAAAAACTGTTTTTT.

CDR3 nucleotide sequence: TGTGCCAGCAGTGTAATATCCGGGCCCTTAGATCGCTACACCTTC. Amino acid sequence: CASSVISGPLDRYTF. The genes are TRBV6-1 and TRBJ1-2; D gene uncertain. This CDR3 contains 15 residues. Germline V gene lookup returns CDR1 MNHNS and CDR2 SASEGT. V was shortened by 4 bases and J by 9 bases, with 21 bases between the two germline ends.

V gene TRBV11-2 combines with J gene TRBJ2-3; TRBD1 is a possible D gene (5 bases). Germline V CDR1 and CDR2: SGHAT, FQNNGV. The CDR3 extends over 15 amino acids. Trimming stripped 2 bases from V and 0 bases from J, with 9 bases between. The CDR3 sequence: CASSLMQGSTDTQYF. The DNA of the CDR3 is TGTGCCAGCAGCTTAATGCAGGGAAGCACAGATACGCAGTATTTT.

This chain links TRBV7-2 with TRBJ2-4; TRBD1 matches at 7 bases. CDR3 size: 17 residues. J gave up 0 bases and V 3 bases, and 8 bases lay outside the gene matches. The germline CDR1 and CDR2 sequences are SGHTA and FQGNSA. In nucleotides, the CDR3 is TGTGCCAGCAGCTTGACAGGGAATTCCCTAGCCAAAAACATTCAGTACTTC. As protein: CASSLTGNSLAKNIQYF.

DNA for the CDR3: TGTGCCAGCAGCGTACGGGGGCAATCATCCTACGAGCAGTACTTC. Protein: CASSVRGQSSYEQYF. This chain uses TRBV5-6 with TRBJ2-5; D tentatively reads TRBD1 or TRBD2 (6 bases each). The DNA matches TRBJ2-7 better at its end, which makes the J call doubtful. CDR1 SGHDT and CDR2 YYEEEE come from the germline V gene. The CDR3 has 15 residues.

DNA for the CDR3: TGTGCCAGCAGTGGGGGACTAGCGATCTACAATGAGCAGTTCTTC. Translated: CASSGGLAIYNEQFF. The chain links TRBV6-1 to TRBJ2-1; 10 bases map to TRBD2. Germline V gene lookup returns CDR1 MNHNS and CDR2 SASEGT. V lost 4 bases and J lost 3; bases outside the gene matches: 3. The CDR3 length is 15 residues.

The CDR3 here is CASSPPEGTQYF. The CDR3, as DNA: TGTGCCAGCTCACCACCCGAGGGGACCCAGTACTTC. The chain has TRBV18 and TRBJ2-5, with a possible D match to TRBD2 (5 bases). V was pared by 0 bases and J by 7 bases, with 6 bases between. The CDR3 extends over 12 amino acids. From germline, CDR1 is KGHSH and CDR2 LQKENI. Complete variable domain (other parts from reference TRBV18 and TRBJ2-5): NAGVMQNPRHLVRRRGQEARLRCSPMKGHSHVYWYRQLPEEGLKFMVYLQKENIIDESGMPKERFSAEFPKEGPSILRIQQVVRGDSAAYFCASSPPEGTQYFGPGTRLLVL.

Worth noting for this clone: Additional DNA sequences in this sample encode the identical CDR3. This rearrangement joins TRBV5-1 to TRBJ2-7; unclear D gene. CDR1 SGHRS and CDR2 YFSETQ come from the germline V gene. The CDR3 contains 14 residues. Trimming took 0 bases from V and 0 from J, leaving 7 bases between them. For the CDR3, the DNA is TGCGCCAGCAGCTTGGTCGGTTTCTCCTACGAGCAGTACTTC. Its protein product is CASSLVGFSYEQYF.

The chain has TRBV11-2 and TRBJ2-7, with a possible D match to TRBD2 (5 bases). Germline V gene lookup returns CDR1 SGHAT and CDR2 FQNNGV. This CDR3 has 15 amino acids. V lost 5 bases and J 2 bases, leaving 16 bases between the germline ends. The CDR3, as DNA: TGTGCCAGCAGCGATATCATCCGGGGTCCCTACGAGCAGTACTTC. Its protein is CASSDIIRGPYEQYF.

This chain connects TRBV7-3 to TRBJ2-7, with a possible D match to TRBD2 (5 bases). V lost 4 bases, J lost 2 bases, and 12 bases lay in between. Germline assignment: CDR1 SGHTA and CDR2 FQGTGA. This CDR3 has 14 residues. The CDR3 nucleotides read TGTGCCAGCAGCTCCCGGGATTTTCCCTACGAGCAGTACTTC. Its protein is CASSSRDFPYEQYF. The whole variable domain, filled in from reference TRBV7-3 and TRBJ2-7, reads GAGVSQTPSNKVTEKGKYVELRCDPISGHTALYWYRQSLGQGPEFLIYFQGTGAADDSGLPNDRFFAVRPEGSVSTLKIQRTERGDSAVYLCASSSRDFPYEQYFGPGTRLTVT.

V gene TRBV11-1 combines with J gene TRBJ1-5, with TRBD1 as a possible D gene (6 bases). This CDR3 has 13 residues. Trimming stripped 3 bases from V and 5 bases from J, with 8 bases between. Germline CDR1 and CDR2: SGHAT and FQDESV (reference sequence). The CDR3 region has the DNA TGTGCCAGCAGCTTTACAGGGCATCAGCCCCAGCATTTT. This gives the protein CASSFTGHQPQHF.